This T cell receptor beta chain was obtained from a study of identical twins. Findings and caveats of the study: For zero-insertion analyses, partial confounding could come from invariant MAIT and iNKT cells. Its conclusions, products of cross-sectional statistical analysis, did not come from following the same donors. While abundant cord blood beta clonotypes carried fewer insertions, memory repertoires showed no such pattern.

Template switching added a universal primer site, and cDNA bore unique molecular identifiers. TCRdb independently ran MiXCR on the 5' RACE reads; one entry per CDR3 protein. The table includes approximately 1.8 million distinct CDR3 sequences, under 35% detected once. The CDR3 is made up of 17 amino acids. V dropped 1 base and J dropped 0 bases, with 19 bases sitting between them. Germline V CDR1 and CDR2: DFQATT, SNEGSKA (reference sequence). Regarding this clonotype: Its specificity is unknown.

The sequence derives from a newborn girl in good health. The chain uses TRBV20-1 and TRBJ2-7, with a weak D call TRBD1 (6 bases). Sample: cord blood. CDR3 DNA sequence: TGCAGTGCTAGAGTGCAGGGGAGTAAAGGCAGCTCCTACGAGCAGTACTTC. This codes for CSARVQGSKGSSYEQYF.